Shown below are 13 T cell receptor beta chains from a single sample sequenced in a study of blood T cell repertoires in COVID-19. Repertoires were generated with immunoSEQ multiplex PCR, while TCRdb's copy carries only in-frame clones and drops some. This table has around 480,000 clones, about nine tenths appearing once. Sequenced input: peripheral blood. Receptor source: a woman in her forties or fifties with COVID-19, enrolled during active disease.

The CDR3 spells CASSLEALGRESPGELFF. CDR3 coding DNA: TGCGCCAGCAGCTTGGAGGCTTTGGGGCGCGAGTCGCCCGGGGAGCTGTTTTTT. This chain connects TRBV5-1 to TRBJ2-2, with D possibly being TRBD1 (5 bases). The CDR3 is 18 residues long. CDR1 and CDR2 (germline): SGHRS, YFSETQ. V was shortened by 0 bases and J by 6 bases, with 21 bases between the two germline ends.

The chain employs TRBV30 and TRBJ2-7; no firm D call. The CDR3 is made up of 13 amino acids. The germline V and J ends were trimmed by 1 base and 6 bases, with 13 bases remaining between them. Germline lookup yields CDR1 GTSNPN and CDR2 SVGIG (reference sequence). CDR3 in DNA: TGTGCCTGGAGTGGAGGTGTATTGGGCGAGCAGTACTTC. Translation gives CAWSGGVLGEQYF.

This chain connects TRBV20-1 to TRBJ2-3; D call uncertain. Germline-derived CDR1 and CDR2 are DFQATT and SNEGSKA (reference sequence). The CDR3 runs 11 residues. The V end lost 6 bases, the J end lost 6 bases, and 10 bases lay between the germline ends. The CDR3 sequence is CSAQIGDTQYF. CDR3 in DNA: TGCAGTGCCCAAATCGGGGATACGCAGTATTTT.

The chain is built from TRBV10-1 and TRBJ2-1; D is perhaps TRBD1 (5 bases). V lost 4 bases, J lost 12 bases, and 16 bases lay in between. Germline V gene lookup returns CDR1 WNHNN and CDR2 SYGVQD (reference sequence). This CDR3 spans 13 amino acids. As DNA, the CDR3 is TGCGCCAGCAGTGGTCGGAAGGGGCAAGGGCAGTTCTTC. Protein: CASSGRKGQGQFF.

V gene TRBV5-6 combines with J gene TRBJ2-5, with 9 bases identical to TRBD1. The CDR3 totals 16 residues. Germline V gene data show CDR1 as SGHDT and CDR2 as YYEEEE. With 2 bases clipped from V and 4 bases from J, the junction kept 9 bases outside the gene matches. The CDR3 reads CASSFERDRVGETQYF. CDR3 DNA: TGTGCCAGCAGCTTTGAGCGGGACAGGGTTGGAGAGACCCAGTACTTC.

The chain has TRBV15 and TRBJ1-3; no clear D. This CDR3 region has 14 residues. Per germline, CDR1 LNHNV and CDR2 YYDKDF (reference sequence). Trimming removed 6 bases from V and 9 bases from J, with 18 bases in between. In DNA form, the CDR3 reads TGTGCCACCAGTAGACCCCAAAGCGCGTTCACCATATATTTT. Translated, it gives CATSRPQSAFTIYF.

This sequence joins TRBV19 and TRBJ1-4; D is uncertain. V lost 4 bases and J 9 bases, leaving 24 bases between the germline ends. The CDR3 has 17 amino acids. Germline assignment: CDR1 LNHDA and CDR2 SQIVND (reference sequence). CDR3 protein: CASSTMPFGEVRKKLFF. The CDR3 region has the DNA TGTGCCAGTAGTACAATGCCCTTCGGGGAAGTGCGAAAAAAACTGTTTTTT.

CDR3 in DNA: TGTGCCAGCTCACCCCTAGCGGGGGAGGGCGAGCAGTACTTC. Its protein is CASSPLAGEGEQYF. The chain combines TRBV18 with TRBJ2-7, with 10 positions matching TRBD2. The trim removed 3 bases at V and 6 bases at J, leaving 5 bases unmatched. CDR3 length: 14 residues. Germline-derived CDR1 and CDR2 are KGHSH and LQKENI.

The rearrangement uses TRBV19 and TRBJ1-4; no definite D call. Trimming took 0 bases from V and 16 from J, leaving 18 bases between them. This CDR3 region has 14 residues. CDR1 is LNHDA, CDR2 SQIVND, per germline (reference sequence). The CDR3 is CASSIDHEAGIGFF. In DNA form, the CDR3 reads TGTGCCAGTAGTATAGATCACGAAGCCGGGATTGGGTTTTTT. The variable domain in full, completed from reference TRBV19 and TRBJ1-4, reads DGGITQSPKYLFRKEGQNVTLSCEQNLNHDAMYWYRQDPGQGLRLIYYSQIVNDFQKGDIAEGYSVSREKKESFPLTVTSAQKNPTAFYLCASSIDHEAGIGFFGSGTQLSVL.

The DNA of the CDR3 is TGTGCCAGCAGCTTAGAAGCAGGGTCCCGCTCACCCCTCCACTTT. Protein product: CASSLEAGSRSPLHF. This rearrangement joins TRBV7-6 to TRBJ1-6, with D tentatively TRBD1 (5 bases). The germline CDR1 and CDR2 sequences are SGHVS and FNYEAQ. CDR3 length equals 15 residues. V shed 1 base and J shed 10 bases, with 14 bases lying between them.

V is TRBV10-3 and J is TRBJ2-2, with 9 positions matching TRBD1. The germline V gene encodes CDR1 ENHRY and CDR2 SYGVKD. The V segment lost 3 bases and the J segment 3 bases; nucleotides outside the gene matches: 5. The CDR3 length is 16 residues. Here the CDR3 reads CAISEGQGRDTGELFF. DNA of the CDR3: TGTGCCATCAGTGAAGGACAGGGGAGGGACACCGGGGAGCTGTTTTTT.

The V call is TRBV3-1 (or the pseudogene TRBV3-2), the J call TRBJ2-7; 7 bases fit TRBD1. Germline V gives CDR1 LGHDT, CDR2 YNNKEL (reference sequence). CDR3 length equals 18 residues. J was trimmed by 7 bases and V by 0 bases; bases with no gene match: 18. CDR3 sequence reads: CASSQDRPDRSFIREQYF. The CDR3 nucleotides read TGTGCCAGCAGCCAAGATCGGCCGGACAGGAGCTTCATAAGGGAGCAGTACTTC.

With regard to this clone: This sample also contains other DNA sequences that code for the same CDR3. The chain uses TRBV27 and TRBJ1-2, with 7 positions matching TRBD1. V lost 3 bases to trimming and J lost 3 bases; unmatched junction nucleotides: 4. In germline, CDR1 is MNHEY, CDR2 SMNVEV (reference sequence). CDR3 length: 14 residues. The CDR3 sequence: CASSLAGGYYGYTF. The DNA for the CDR3 is TGTGCCAGCAGTTTGGCAGGGGGTTACTATGGCTACACCTTC.